These 13 T cell receptor beta chains were sequenced from one sample in a study of blood T cell repertoires in COVID-19. Data came from immunoSEQ multiplex PCR; TCRdb stores just in-frame clones and leaves some out. The sample has about 150,000 clones, approximately 85% seen once. Sequencing was carried out using peripheral blood. These receptor sequences come from a woman aged 55 to 70 with COVID-19, enrolled during active disease.

The rearrangement joins TRBV15 to TRBJ1-4; TRBD1 is a possible D gene (6 bases). The CDR3 consists of 14 residues. Germline lookup yields CDR1 LNHNV and CDR2 YYDKDF (reference sequence). V lost 3 bases and J lost 8, with 13 bases in between. CDR3 sequence (DNA): TGTGCCACCAGCAGGGGGGGGGCGGACGAAAAACTGTTTTTT. Translating it yields CATSRGGADEKLFF.

This clone was observed a single time. The CDR3 here is CASSSDRLAYEQYF. DNA for the CDR3: TGTGCCAGCAGCTCGGACAGGTTAGCCTACGAGCAGTACTTC. This chain connects TRBV13 to TRBJ2-7, with 7 bases that match TRBD1. V was pared by 4 bases and J by 2 bases, with 5 bases of the junction left unmatched. CDR1 and CDR2 from the germline V gene are PRHDT and FYEKMQ (reference sequence). The CDR3 runs 14 residues.

V and J are TRBV19 and TRBJ1-1; D remains unclear. In germline, CDR1 is LNHDA, CDR2 SQIVND (reference sequence). The CDR3 contains 17 residues. Deletions cut 3 bases from V and 4 bases from J, with 21 bases between. CDR3 residues: CASSIAARGVEGTEAFF. The DNA of the CDR3 is TGTGCCAGTAGTATCGCCGCCCGCGGGGTGGAAGGCACTGAAGCTTTCTTT.

V is TRBV2 and J is TRBJ2-7; 8 bases are a match to TRBD1. With V trimmed by 3 bases and J by 4 bases, 5 bases remained unmatched. Per germline, CDR1 SNHLY and CDR2 FYNNEI. The CDR3 loop spans 14 amino acids. The CDR3 DNA follows: TGTGCCAGCAGTGAGTCAGGGGGCGGATACGAGCAGTACTTC. Translation gives CASSESGGGYEQYF.

The genes are TRBV11-3 and TRBJ2-7, with D perhaps matching TRBD2 (6 bases). The CDR3 is made up of 13 amino acids. Trimming took 5 bases from V and 4 from J, leaving 12 bases between them. Germline V gene data show CDR1 as SGHNT and CDR2 as YENEEA. CDR3 sequence reads: CASSPRGIYEQYF. CDR3 sequence (DNA): TGTGCCAGCAGCCCACGCGGGATATACGAGCAGTACTTC.

This clone was seen a few times. This chain uses TRBV5-5 with TRBJ1-1; D is undetermined. V was shortened by 5 bases and J by 0 bases, with 14 bases between the two germline ends. The CDR3 is made up of 15 amino acids. Looked up from germline, CDR1 is SGHKS and CDR2 is YYEKEE (reference sequence). The CDR3 protein is CASRPRTDLNTEAFF. In DNA form, the CDR3 reads TGTGCCAGCAGGCCTAGGACGGACTTGAACACTGAAGCTTTCTTT.

V gene TRBV5-6 combines with J gene TRBJ2-5, with 8 nucleotides matching TRBD1. The V gene end was trimmed by 2 bases and the J gene end by 8 bases; junction bases not matched to a gene: 11. CDR1 and CDR2 (germline): SGHDT, YYEEEE. This CDR3 has 15 amino acids. The CDR3 DNA reads TGTGCCAGCAGCTTTACGGGGACAGGTGGTCGTACCCAGTACTTC. Amino acid sequence: CASSFTGTGGRTQYF.

V and J are TRBV7-9 and TRBJ1-2, with D possibly TRBD1 on 5 matching bases. This CDR3 contains 13 residues. In germline, CDR1 is SEHNR, CDR2 FQNEAQ (reference sequence). V shed 3 bases and J shed 6 bases, with 11 bases lying between them. CDR3 coding DNA: TGTGCCAGCAGCTTGGGGGGTAGTGATGGCTACACCTTC. The encoded protein is CASSLGGSDGYTF. Together with reference TRBV7-9 and TRBJ1-2, the CDR3 gives the full variable domain: DTGVSQNPRHKITKRGQNVTFRCDPISEHNRLYWYRQTLGQGPEFLTYFQNEAQLEKSRLLSDRFSAERPKGSFSTLEIQRTEQGDSAMYLCASSLGGSDGYTFGSGTRLTVV.

The gene calls are TRBV5-1 and TRBJ2-7, with D unresolved. CDR3 length equals 15 residues. Looked up from germline, CDR1 is SGHRS and CDR2 is YFSETQ. Trimming cost V 3 bases and J 4 bases, with 17 bases left between them. Written as DNA, the CDR3 is TGCGCCAGCAGCTACGAAAACAAAAACAGTTACGAGCAGTACTTC. It encodes CASSYENKNSYEQYF. Full variable domain (remainder filled in from reference TRBV5-1 and TRBJ2-7): KAGVTQTPRYLIKTRGQQVTLSCSPISGHRSVSWYQQTPGQGLQFLFEYFSETQRNKGNFPGRFSGRQFSNSRSEMNVSTLELGDSALYLCASSYENKNSYEQYFGPGTRLTVT.

This chain joins TRBV28 and TRBJ1-3, with TRBD1 as a possible D gene (5 bases). Germline loops: CDR1 MDHEN, CDR2 SYDVKM. CDR3 length: 15 residues. Between the trimmed V and J ends, which lost 2 bases and 0 bases, there was a span of 8 bases. For the CDR3, the DNA is TGTGCCAGCAGTTTAGGGGGGAGCTCTGGAAACACCATATATTTT. Its translation is CASSLGGSSGNTIYF.

The genes are TRBV5-1 and TRBJ2-7; TRBD2 aligns across 11 bases. Trimming removed 0 bases from V and 2 bases from J; junction bases left unmatched: 4. The CDR3 spans 16 residues. The germline gives CDR1 SGHRS, CDR2 YFSETQ. The chain's CDR3 is CASSLELAGETYEQYF. The DNA of the CDR3 is TGCGCCAGCAGCTTGGAACTAGCGGGGGAGACCTACGAGCAGTACTTC.

The rearrangement uses TRBV7-2 and TRBJ1-5; 8 bases agree with TRBD1. CDR1 and CDR2 (germline): SGHTA, FQGNSA. This CDR3 region has 14 residues. V shed 2 bases, J shed 7 bases, and the junction held 4 bases outside the gene matches. The CDR3 DNA is TGTGCCAGCAGCTTACGACAGGGGCGGCAGCCCCAGCATTTT. This encodes CASSLRQGRQPQHF.

The chain joins TRBV18 to TRBJ1-2; D is undetermined. Trimming left V 3 bases short and J 7 bases short, with 15 bases between. Germline-derived CDR1 and CDR2 are KGHSH and LQKENI. This CDR3 comprises 14 residues. DNA of the CDR3: TGTGCCAGCTCACCGCCGACGCGGGGTAGTGGCTACACCTTC. Residues: CASSPPTRGSGYTF. The whole variable domain, filled in from reference TRBV18 and TRBJ1-2, reads NAGVMQNPRHLVRRRGQEARLRCSPMKGHSHVYWYRQLPEEGLKFMVYLQKENIIDESGMPKERFSAEFPKEGPSILRIQQVVRGDSAAYFCASSPPTRGSGYTFGSGTRLTVV.